The table lists the clone carrying this TCR beta chain with a few counts. Its target is not known. Germline and junction disagree at one end, which may indicate a read error. Per germline, CDR1 SGHTA and CDR2 FQGNSA. CDR3 length equals 13 residues. The record originates from a study of blood T cells in healthy people across ages. Findings and caveats of the study: When one million T cells were used, diversity estimates were thought to be underestimates.

A second PCR, run for about 7 to 11 cycles, used a sample-barcoded 5' primer plus a J-beta primer mix. TCRdb re-called the 5' RACE reads through MiXCR, storing one row per CDR3 protein. This sample has some 560,000 distinct CDR3 sequences; about 28% occur once, and the top ten carry about 3.3%. These records were also assigned to another study, of T cells of mothers and their children. That source adds: All donors were healthy and Caucasian; they were three mothers and their six children. All extracted RNA went into cDNA synthesis, about 1.4 ug per 15 ul.

The material sequenced was blood. The clonotype comes from a boy between 2 and 10 years old in good health. V and J are TRBV7-2 and TRBJ2-5, with D perhaps being TRBD1 or TRBD2 (6 bases each). The end of the DNA aligns better with TRBJ2-1, so the J call may be wrong. Written as DNA, the CDR3 is TGTGCCGGCAGACATAGGGGGGTCAATGAGCAGTTCTTC. Amino acids: CAGRHRGVNEQFF.